Listed below are T cell receptor beta chains from one sample, sequenced in a study of blood T cell repertoires in COVID-19. Repertoires were generated with immunoSEQ multiplex PCR, while TCRdb's copy carries only in-frame clones and drops some. The sample lists fewer than 500,000 clones, roughly 88% occurring once. Sequencing was performed on PBMCs or T cells enriched from blood (not recorded which). The source is a woman aged 25 to 39 with acute COVID-19. Both conserved end residues are part of each CDR3. The D gene is left open where the match is weak. A clone size is listed for some rows: how often the clone was seen (once, few, many), or a class if it is expanded.

clone_size: -
v_call: TRBV19
j_call: TRBJ1-3
d_call: TRBD1
cdr3_nt: TGTGCCAGTAGTGCGGGACAGGGGCGTACTCCTGGAAACACCATATATTTT
cdr3_aa: CASSAGQGRTPGNTIYF

clone_size: -
v_call: TRBV7-9
j_call: TRBJ2-3
d_call: -
cdr3_nt: TGTGCCAGCAGCTTACCTCGACTCAATCACGGCACAGATACGCAGTATTTT
cdr3_aa: CASSLPRLNHGTDTQYF

clone_size: -
v_call: TRBV19
j_call: TRBJ1-1
d_call: TRBD1
cdr3_nt: TGTGCCAGTTTTCCGGGACAGGGGCATAGCACTGAAGCTTTCTTT
cdr3_aa: CASFPGQGHSTEAFF

clone_size: few
v_call: TRBV7-8
j_call: TRBJ2-7
d_call: TRBD2
cdr3_nt: TGTGCCAGCAGCTTATACACTAGCGGGCGTAGCTCCTACGAGCAGTACTTC
cdr3_aa: CASSLYTSGRSSYEQYF

clone_size: -
v_call: TRBV7-2
j_call: TRBJ1-6
d_call: -
cdr3_nt: TGTGCCAGCAGCTTAAACAGGGAACACCACTTT
cdr3_aa: CASSLNREHHF

clone_size: -
v_call: TRBV30
j_call: TRBJ1-2
d_call: -
cdr3_nt: TGTGCCTGGAGCAAACAGGGAGGGAAGAACTATGGCTACACCTTC
cdr3_aa: CAWSKQGGKNYGYTF

clone_size: -
v_call: TRBV29-1
j_call: TRBJ1-2
d_call: -
cdr3_nt: TGCAGCGGGGGGGAGGGCCCAGTCTATGGCTACACCTTC
cdr3_aa: CSGGEGPVYGYTF

clone_size: -
v_call: TRBV6-5
j_call: TRBJ1-5
d_call: -
cdr3_nt: TGTGCCAGCAACAACAGGGAAGGTAGCAATCAGCCCCAGCATTTT
cdr3_aa: CASNNREGSNQPQHF

clone_size: -
v_call: TRBV5-6
j_call: TRBJ2-7
d_call: -
cdr3_nt: TGTGCCAGCAGCTTGATCGACAGTGTGTACGAGCAGTACTTC
cdr3_aa: CASSLIDSVYEQYF

clone_size: -
v_call: TRBV19
j_call: TRBJ2-7
d_call: TRBD1
cdr3_nt: TGTGCCAGTAGTATGGACAGGTCCTACGAGCAGTACTTC
cdr3_aa: CASSMDRSYEQYF

clone_size: -
v_call: TRBV2
j_call: TRBJ1-5
d_call: TRBD1
cdr3_nt: TGTGCCAGCAGTGCCCCAGGGGGTAACCGGAATCAGCCCCAGCATTTT
cdr3_aa: CASSAPGGNRNQPQHF

clone_size: -
v_call: TRBV19
j_call: TRBJ1-2
d_call: -
cdr3_nt: TGTGCCAGTAGTACCGGCCGGGAAGCTAACTATGGCTACACCTTC
cdr3_aa: CASSTGREANYGYTF

clone_size: -
v_call: TRBV5-1
j_call: TRBJ2-2
d_call: TRBD2
cdr3_nt: TGCGCCAGCAGCAGACTAGCGGCGGACGGGGAGCTGTTTTTT
cdr3_aa: CASSRLAADGELFF

clone_size: -
v_call: TRBV15
j_call: TRBJ2-7
d_call: -
cdr3_nt: TGTGCCACCAGCAGAGACCAGGGTAGCGGCGAGCAGTACTTC
cdr3_aa: CATSRDQGSGEQYF

clone_size: -
v_call: TRBV12-3/TRBV12-4
j_call: TRBJ1-1
d_call: -
cdr3_nt: TGTGCCAGCCGACAGACGATGAACACTGAAGCTTTCTTT
cdr3_aa: CASRQTMNTEAFF

clone_size: -
v_call: TRBV6-6
j_call: TRBJ2-7
d_call: TRBD2
cdr3_nt: TGTGCCAGCAGTTACTCGCGGGGGAGCTCCTACGAGCAGTACTTC
cdr3_aa: CASSYSRGSSYEQYF

clone_size: -
v_call: TRBV5-4
j_call: TRBJ2-3
d_call: -
cdr3_nt: TGTGCCAGCAGCTTGAGACAGAACACAGATACGCAGTATTTT
cdr3_aa: CASSLRQNTDTQYF

clone_size: -
v_call: TRBV9
j_call: TRBJ2-1
d_call: TRBD1
cdr3_nt: TGTGCCAGCAGCGGTCGGACAGGGGGGGATGAGCAGTTCTTC
cdr3_aa: CASSGRTGGDEQFF

clone_size: -
v_call: TRBV9
j_call: TRBJ2-3
d_call: TRBD1
cdr3_nt: TGTGCCAGCAGCGTGGGGACAGGGGGGGCAGATACGCAGTATTTT
cdr3_aa: CASSVGTGGADTQYF

clone_size: -
v_call: TRBV6-5
j_call: TRBJ1-2
d_call: -
cdr3_nt: TGTGCCAGCAGTTACCTTCTAACAGGCGGCTATGGCTACACCTTC
cdr3_aa: CASSYLLTGGYGYTF

clone_size: -
v_call: TRBV20-1
j_call: TRBJ1-6
d_call: -
cdr3_nt: TGCAGTGCTAGTAACATCAACGATTCACCCCTCCACTTT
cdr3_aa: CSASNINDSPLHF

clone_size: -
v_call: TRBV7-9
j_call: TRBJ2-3
d_call: -
cdr3_nt: TGTGCCAGCAGCTTAGCAGGAGGGACCCTGAAGTCCCCAGATACGCAGTATTTT
cdr3_aa: CASSLAGGTLKSPDTQYF

clone_size: -
v_call: TRBV6-5
j_call: TRBJ1-2
d_call: TRBD1
cdr3_nt: TGTGCCAGCAGTTACCTCAGGGGGCGGTCTGGAGGCTACACCTTC
cdr3_aa: CASSYLRGRSGGYTF

clone_size: -
v_call: TRBV5-8
j_call: TRBJ2-1
d_call: -
cdr3_nt: TGTGCCAGCAGCTCTACAGGGAAAGGTTGGTTTAATGAGCAGTTCTTC
cdr3_aa: CASSSTGKGWFNEQFF